This is a list of T cell receptor beta chains from one sample in a study of T cell responses to AZD1222 COVID-19 vaccine. Generated by immunoSEQ multiplex PCR, the TCRdb table keeps only in-frame clones and is missing some. The data show 95,000 to 150,000 clones, with around 91% seen just once and 2.5% to 4% held by the top ten. The source was peripheral blood, collected on day 0 of AZD1222 vaccination. Every receptor here comes from an adult in good health. Each CDR3 is given with its conserved first and last residue. The order of the fields is CDR3 protein, CDR3 DNA, V gene, clone size, J gene, D gene. D genes are given only for firm matches. Clone size is stated in some rows and not others, as once, few, many or a class when expanded.

cdr3_aa: CASSLRGNEKLFF; cdr3_nt: TGTGCCAGCAGCTTAAGGGGGAATGAAAAACTGTTTTTT; v_call: TRBV7-9; clone_size: NA; j_call: TRBJ1-4; d_call: NA
cdr3_aa: CASSLDVGGYTF; cdr3_nt: TGTGCCAGCAGCTTGGACGTTGGGGGCTACACCTTC; v_call: TRBV5-6; clone_size: NA; j_call: TRBJ1-2; d_call: NA
cdr3_aa: CASSSPSRADSSDTQYF; cdr3_nt: TGTGCCAGCAGTTCCCCCTCTAGGGCGGACTCTTCAGATACGCAGTATTTT; v_call: TRBV28; clone_size: NA; j_call: TRBJ2-3; d_call: NA
cdr3_aa: CASSFGNSAYTWGDTQYF; cdr3_nt: TGTGCCAGCAGCTTCGGGAACAGTGCCTACACCTGGGGAGATACGCAGTATTTT; v_call: TRBV7-2; clone_size: NA; j_call: TRBJ2-3; d_call: NA
cdr3_aa: CASRGDRGNSPLHF; cdr3_nt: TGCGCCAGTCGAGGGGACAGGGGAAATTCACCCCTCCACTTT; v_call: TRBV5-1; clone_size: NA; j_call: TRBJ1-6; d_call: TRBD1
cdr3_aa: CASSGLQDRGAGNTIYF; cdr3_nt: TGTGCCAGCAGTGGACTACAAGACAGGGGCGCTGGAAACACCATATATTTT; v_call: TRBV6-1; clone_size: NA; j_call: TRBJ1-3; d_call: TRBD1
cdr3_aa: CAAGASGLLNEQYF; cdr3_nt: TGTGCCGCTGGGGCGAGCGGTCTCCTCAACGAGCAGTACTTC; v_call: TRBV5-4; clone_size: NA; j_call: TRBJ2-7; d_call: NA
cdr3_aa: CASSQDLPSGTNEQFF; cdr3_nt: TGCGCCAGCAGCCAAGATCTTCCTAGCGGGACGAATGAGCAGTTCTTC; v_call: TRBV4-3; clone_size: NA; j_call: TRBJ2-1; d_call: TRBD2
cdr3_aa: CASSLQDRGQGTEAFF; cdr3_nt: TGCGCCAGCAGCCTTCAAGATCGAGGACAGGGCACTGAAGCTTTCTTT; v_call: TRBV5-1; clone_size: NA; j_call: TRBJ1-1; d_call: TRBD1
cdr3_aa: CASSQDRQGVYNEQFF; cdr3_nt: TGCGCCAGCAGCCAAGATCGGCAGGGAGTCTACAATGAGCAGTTCTTC; v_call: TRBV4-3; clone_size: NA; j_call: TRBJ2-1; d_call: NA
cdr3_aa: CASSVAGNSNQPQHF; cdr3_nt: TGTGCCAGCAGCGTAGCGGGGAATAGCAATCAGCCCCAGCATTTT; v_call: TRBV9; clone_size: NA; j_call: TRBJ1-5; d_call: NA
cdr3_aa: CASSPDSRAAQHF; cdr3_nt: TGTGCCAGCAGCCCAGACAGTCGCGCGGCCCAGCATTTT; v_call: TRBV7-9; clone_size: NA; j_call: TRBJ1-5; d_call: NA
cdr3_aa: CASSLSRQGIVTGYTF; cdr3_nt: TGTGCCAGCAGCTTAAGTCGGCAGGGCATCGTGACAGGCTACACCTTC; v_call: TRBV7-6; clone_size: NA; j_call: TRBJ1-2; d_call: NA
cdr3_aa: CASSLGNSPLHF; cdr3_nt: TGTGCCAGCAGTTTAGGGAATTCACCCCTCCACTTT; v_call: TRBV27; clone_size: NA; j_call: TRBJ1-6; d_call: NA
cdr3_aa: CAASGRNYEQYF; cdr3_nt: TGTGCCGCTAGTGGGCGGAACTACGAGCAGTACTTC; v_call: TRBV30; clone_size: NA; j_call: TRBJ2-7; d_call: NA
cdr3_aa: CASSLRGARETQYF; cdr3_nt: TGCGCCAGCAGCTTGAGGGGGGCGCGGGAGACCCAGTACTTC; v_call: TRBV5-1; clone_size: NA; j_call: TRBJ2-5; d_call: NA
cdr3_aa: CASSQTRGGPQHF; cdr3_nt: TGTGCCAGCAGCCAGACCCGCGGGGGGCCCCAGCATTTT; v_call: TRBV3-1/TRBV3-2; clone_size: NA; j_call: TRBJ1-5; d_call: NA
cdr3_aa: CASSLAGTGGETQYF; cdr3_nt: TGTGCCAGCAGCTTAGCTGGGACAGGGGGAGAGACCCAGTACTTC; v_call: TRBV7-7; clone_size: NA; j_call: TRBJ2-5; d_call: TRBD1
cdr3_aa: CAAASGSGANVLTF; cdr3_nt: TGTGCCGCAGCTTCCGGCTCTGGGGCCAACGTCCTGACTTTC; v_call: TRBV28; clone_size: NA; j_call: TRBJ2-6; d_call: NA
cdr3_aa: CASSWLSPGLQFF; cdr3_nt: TGTGCCAGCAGCTGGCTTTCCCCGGGGCTGCAGTTCTTC; v_call: TRBV11-2; clone_size: once; j_call: TRBJ2-1; d_call: NA
cdr3_aa: CASSPTLWGRNQPQHF; cdr3_nt: TGTGCCAGTAGTCCAACTTTATGGGGGCGGAATCAGCCCCAGCATTTT; v_call: TRBV19; clone_size: NA; j_call: TRBJ1-5; d_call: NA
cdr3_aa: CASSLYPGAAETQYF; cdr3_nt: TGTGCCAGCAGTTTATATCCGGGAGCGGCGGAGACCCAGTACTTC; v_call: TRBV27; clone_size: NA; j_call: TRBJ2-5; d_call: NA
cdr3_aa: CASSLTGDSGNTIYF; cdr3_nt: TGTGCCAGCAGCTTAACAGGGGACTCTGGAAACACCATATATTTT; v_call: TRBV13; clone_size: NA; j_call: TRBJ1-3; d_call: TRBD1
cdr3_aa: CASRLSAGEGYTF; cdr3_nt: TGTGCCAGCCGATTGTCGGCAGGAGAGGGCTACACCTTC; v_call: TRBV6-5; clone_size: NA; j_call: TRBJ1-2; d_call: NA
cdr3_aa: CASREVDREPQHF; cdr3_nt: TGTGCCAGCAGGGAGGTGGACCGCGAACCCCAGCATTTT; v_call: TRBV6-8; clone_size: NA; j_call: TRBJ1-5; d_call: NA
cdr3_aa: CASSRAGAYEQYF; cdr3_nt: TGTGCCAGCAGTAGGGCGGGAGCCTACGAGCAGTACTTC; v_call: TRBV27; clone_size: NA; j_call: TRBJ2-7; d_call: TRBD2
cdr3_aa: CASSQEDFYNEQFF; cdr3_nt: TGCGCCAGCAGCCAAGAGGACTTCTACAATGAGCAGTTCTTC; v_call: TRBV4-1; clone_size: NA; j_call: TRBJ2-1; d_call: NA
cdr3_aa: CASKGGRAEGYTF; cdr3_nt: TGTGCCAGTAAAGGGGGCCGGGCGGAAGGCTACACCTTC; v_call: TRBV2; clone_size: once; j_call: TRBJ1-2; d_call: TRBD1
cdr3_aa: CSASRSGGVRNQPQHF; cdr3_nt: TGCAGTGCTAGTCGGTCGGGGGGGGTTCGCAATCAGCCCCAGCATTTT; v_call: TRBV20-1; clone_size: few; j_call: TRBJ1-5; d_call: NA
cdr3_aa: CASSLRLRLAGATDTQYF; cdr3_nt: TGTGCCAGCAGCTTACGTCTTCGACTAGCGGGGGCCACAGATACGCAGTATTTT; v_call: TRBV11-2; clone_size: NA; j_call: TRBJ2-3; d_call: TRBD2
cdr3_aa: CASTVRTSGRRNEQFF; cdr3_nt: TGTGCCAGCACCGTAAGAACTAGCGGGAGACGGAATGAGCAGTTCTTC; v_call: TRBV2; clone_size: NA; j_call: TRBJ2-1; d_call: TRBD2
cdr3_aa: CASSLTSGRGRETQYF; cdr3_nt: TGTGCCAGCAGCTTAACTAGCGGGAGGGGCCGAGAGACCCAGTACTTC; v_call: TRBV28; clone_size: NA; j_call: TRBJ2-5; d_call: TRBD2
cdr3_aa: CASLSLTANYGYTF; cdr3_nt: TGTGCCAGCCTCTCACTGACAGCTAACTATGGCTACACCTTC; v_call: TRBV18; clone_size: NA; j_call: TRBJ1-2; d_call: NA
cdr3_aa: CASSLRPRDEQFF; cdr3_nt: TGCGCCAGCAGCTTGCGTCCGAGGGATGAGCAGTTCTTC; v_call: TRBV5-1; clone_size: NA; j_call: TRBJ2-1; d_call: NA
cdr3_aa: CASSGSRDFPYTF; cdr3_nt: TGTGCCAGCAGCGGTAGTAGGGATTTTCCCTACACCTTC; v_call: TRBV9; clone_size: NA; j_call: TRBJ1-2; d_call: NA
cdr3_aa: CSALGDGGYTF; cdr3_nt: TGCAGCGCCCTGGGGGACGGGGGCTACACCTTC; v_call: TRBV29-1; clone_size: NA; j_call: TRBJ1-2; d_call: NA
cdr3_aa: CASSSSGYNEKLFF; cdr3_nt: TGTGCCAGCAGTTCCTCGGGATATAATGAAAAACTGTTTTTT; v_call: TRBV5-4; clone_size: NA; j_call: TRBJ1-4; d_call: NA
cdr3_aa: CASRTGTENTEAFF; cdr3_nt: TGTGCCAGTAGGACCGGGACAGAGAACACTGAAGCTTTCTTT; v_call: TRBV19; clone_size: NA; j_call: TRBJ1-1; d_call: TRBD1
cdr3_aa: CASTAGVGYTF; cdr3_nt: TGTGCCAGCACGGCAGGTGTGGGCTACACCTTC; v_call: TRBV9; clone_size: NA; j_call: TRBJ1-2; d_call: NA
cdr3_aa: CASSQGSEAFF; cdr3_nt: TGTGCCAGCAGCCAGGGTTCTGAAGCTTTCTTT; v_call: TRBV4-2; clone_size: NA; j_call: TRBJ1-1; d_call: NA
cdr3_aa: CASSSNLYGYTF; cdr3_nt: TGTGCCAGCAGCTCCAACTTATATGGCTACACCTTC; v_call: TRBV7-9; clone_size: NA; j_call: TRBJ1-2; d_call: NA